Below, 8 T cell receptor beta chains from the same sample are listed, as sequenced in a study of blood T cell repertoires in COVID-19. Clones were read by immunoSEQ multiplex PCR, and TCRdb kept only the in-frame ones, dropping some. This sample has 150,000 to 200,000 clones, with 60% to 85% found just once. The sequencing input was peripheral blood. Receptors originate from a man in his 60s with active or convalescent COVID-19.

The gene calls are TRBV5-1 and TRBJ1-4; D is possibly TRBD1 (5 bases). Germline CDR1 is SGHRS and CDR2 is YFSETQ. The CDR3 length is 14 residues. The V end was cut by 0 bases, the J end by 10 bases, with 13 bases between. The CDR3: CASSLGQNGGKLFF. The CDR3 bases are TGCGCCAGCAGCTTGGGGCAGAACGGGGGAAAACTGTTTTTT.

The CDR3 bases are TGCAGCGTTGAAGAGGGCAGGGCTGAAGCTTTCTTT. Its protein is CSVEEGRAEAFF. The genes are TRBV29-1 and TRBJ1-1; D perhaps matches TRBD1 (5 bases). The V gene lost 0 bases and the J gene lost 6 bases, with 8 bases spanning the gap. Germline V CDR1 and CDR2: SQVTM, ANQGSEA. The CDR3 contains 12 residues.

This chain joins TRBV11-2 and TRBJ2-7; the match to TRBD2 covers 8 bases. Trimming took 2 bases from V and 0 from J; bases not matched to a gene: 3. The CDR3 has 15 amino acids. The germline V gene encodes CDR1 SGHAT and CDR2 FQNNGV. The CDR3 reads CASSLWREDSYEQYF. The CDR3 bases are TGTGCCAGCAGCTTATGGCGGGAGGACTCCTACGAGCAGTACTTC.

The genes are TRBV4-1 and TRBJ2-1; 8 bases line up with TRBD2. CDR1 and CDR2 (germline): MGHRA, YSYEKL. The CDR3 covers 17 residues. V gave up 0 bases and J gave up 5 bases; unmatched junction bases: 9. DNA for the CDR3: TGCGCCAGCAGCCAAGATGAGGGTAGCGGGATCCACAATGAGCAGTTCTTC. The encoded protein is CASSQDEGSGIHNEQFF.

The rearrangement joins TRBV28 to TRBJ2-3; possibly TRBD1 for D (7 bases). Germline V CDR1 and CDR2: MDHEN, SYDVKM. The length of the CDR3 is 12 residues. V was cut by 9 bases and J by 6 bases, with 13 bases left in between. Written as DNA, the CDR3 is TGTGCCAGTAAATCAGGGGGGGATACGCAGTATTTT. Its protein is CASKSGGDTQYF.

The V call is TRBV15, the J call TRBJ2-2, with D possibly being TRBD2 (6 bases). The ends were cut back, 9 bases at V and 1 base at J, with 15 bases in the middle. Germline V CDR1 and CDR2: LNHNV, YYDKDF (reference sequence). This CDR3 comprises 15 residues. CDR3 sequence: CATGGRAENTGELFF. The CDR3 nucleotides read TGTGCCACGGGGGGACGGGCAGAGAACACCGGGGAGCTGTTTTTT.

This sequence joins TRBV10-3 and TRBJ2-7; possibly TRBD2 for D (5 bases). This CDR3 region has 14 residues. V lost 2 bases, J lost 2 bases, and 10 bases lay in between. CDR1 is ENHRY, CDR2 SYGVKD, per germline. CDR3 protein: CAISERTATYEQYF. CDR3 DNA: TGTGCCATCAGTGAGAGGACTGCGACCTACGAGCAGTACTTC.

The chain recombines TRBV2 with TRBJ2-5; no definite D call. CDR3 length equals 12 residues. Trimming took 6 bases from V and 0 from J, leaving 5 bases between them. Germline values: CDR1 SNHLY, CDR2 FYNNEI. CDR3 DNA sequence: TGTGCCAGCAGAGCGAACCAAGAGACCCAGTACTTC. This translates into CASRANQETQYF.